One and the same sample provided the 18 T cell receptor beta chains below, sequenced in a study of T cell repertoires in cytomegalovirus infection. TCRdb re-analysed the reads in MiXCR, keeping a single row per CDR3 protein. The sample records more than 250,000 distinct CDR3 sequences, 25% being singletons. These receptors have no identified antigens. This specimen was cultured PBMCs, taken from culture after CMV antigen stimulation. The receptors originated from a human donor in good health (CMV status not recorded). Some clones in this sample may be carry-over from other donors' samples.

V gene TRBV24-1 combines with J gene TRBJ2-2, with TRBD2 as a possible D gene (6 bases). V lost 8 bases and J lost 7, with 13 bases in between. The CDR3 covers 13 residues. CDR1 and CDR2 from the germline V gene are KGHDR and SFDVKD. CDR3 amino acids: CATMAGSIGELFF. The CDR3 bases are TGTGCCACCATGGCGGGGTCCATCGGGGAGCTGTTTTTT.

The genes are TRBV7-4 and TRBJ1-2; D is possibly TRBD1 (5 bases). The CDR3 contains 14 residues. CDR1 is SGHVT, CDR2 SQSDAQ, per germline. V lost 5 bases and J lost 2, with 12 bases in between. CDR3 in DNA: TGTGCCAGCAGCCCAGGGAACTTCAACTATGGCTACACCTTC. Residues: CASSPGNFNYGYTF.

Concerning this clonotype: A junction end diverges from the germline sequence, so it may reflect a read error. The gene calls are TRBV7-2 and TRBJ2-1; TRBD2 aligns across 9 bases. Looked up from germline, CDR1 is SGHTA and CDR2 is FQGNSA. The CDR3 is 14 amino acids. The CDR3 loop is CASSLAGQSNEQFF. The CDR3 DNA sequence: TGTGCCAGCAGCCTAGCGGGGCAGAGCAATGAGCAGTTCTTC.

The chain links TRBV2 to TRBJ1-1; the D is unclear. The CDR3 loop spans 14 amino acids. V was trimmed by 2 bases and J by 1 base, leaving 8 bases between them. CDR1 and CDR2 (germline): SNHLY, FYNNEI. CDR3 protein: CASSEIGENTEAFF. Written as DNA, the CDR3 is TGTGCCAGCAGTGAAATTGGTGAGAACACTGAAGCTTTCTTT. Full variable domain (missing parts from reference TRBV2 and TRBJ1-1): EPEVTQTPSHQVTQMGQEVILRCVPISNHLYFYWYRQILGQKVEFLVSFYNNEISEKSEIFDDQFSVERPDGSNFTLKIRSTKLEDSAMYFCASSEIGENTEAFFGQGTRLTVV.

The chain combines TRBV12-3 or TRBV12-4 with TRBJ1-3; the match to TRBD1 covers 10 bases. CDR3 length: 16 amino acids. V shed 6 bases and J 3 bases; nucleotides not matched to a gene: 8. This chain's CDR3 is CASRARTGGIGNTIYF. DNA of the CDR3: TGTGCCAGCAGAGCGCGGACAGGGGGAATTGGAAACACCATATATTTT.

V usage is TRBV5-4 and J usage is TRBJ2-1; D perhaps matches TRBD2 (6 bases). The V gene lost 3 bases and the J gene lost 2 bases, with 9 bases spanning the gap. The CDR3 has 14 amino acids. CDR1 is SGHNT and CDR2 is YYREEE in the germline V gene (reference sequence). CDR3 DNA: TGTGCCAGCAGCTCCGGCGGGGCCTACAATGAGCAGTTCTTC. Encoded protein: CASSSGGAYNEQFF.

This clonotype was seen a few times. The chain combines TRBV6-2 or TRBV6-3 with TRBJ1-5; D is possibly TRBD1 (5 bases). The CDR3 has 15 amino acids. V was cut by 5 bases and J by 7 bases, with 18 bases left in between. Germline lookup yields CDR1 MNHEY and CDR2 SVGEGT. CDR3 loop: CASSTPVGVSQPQHF. CDR3 nucleotides: TGTGCCAGCAGTACCCCCGTAGGGGTGAGCCAGCCCCAGCATTTT.

DNA of the CDR3: TGTGCCACCAGCAGGGACAGCTACTCTGGAAACACCATATATTTT. As protein: CATSRDSYSGNTIYF. V and J are TRBV15 and TRBJ1-3; TRBD1 is a possible D gene (6 bases). V was clipped by 3 bases and J by 0 bases, with 9 bases between them. The germline V gene encodes CDR1 LNHNV and CDR2 YYDKDF (reference sequence). CDR3 length: 15 residues. The variable domain in full, completed from reference TRBV15 and TRBJ1-3, reads DAMVIQNPRYQVTQFGKPVTLSCSQTLNHNVMYWYQQKSSQAPKLLFHYYDKDFNNEADTPDNFQSRRPNTSFCFLDIRSPGLGDTAMYLCATSRDSYSGNTIYFGEGSWLTVV.

This clonotype was observed many times. The chain carries TRBV7-2 and TRBJ2-5; perhaps TRBD2 as D (5 bases). This CDR3 has 14 residues. In germline, CDR1 is SGHTA, CDR2 FQGNSA. V lost 4 bases to trimming and J lost 5 bases, with 14 bases between them. As DNA, the CDR3 is TGTGCCAGCAGCTATAATCGGGGTTACGAGACCCAGTACTTC. Protein product: CASSYNRGYETQYF.

This clonotype was seen a handful of times. The chain has TRBV6-2 or TRBV6-3 and TRBJ1-5; D not certain. Per germline, CDR1 MNHEY and CDR2 SVGEGT. This CDR3 has 14 amino acids. The V end lost 5 bases, the J end lost 2 bases, and 10 bases lay between the germline ends. CDR3 DNA: TGTGCCAGCAGTACCTGGATAGGCAATCAGCCCCAGCATTTT. This gives the protein CASSTWIGNQPQHF.

This clonotype has at least ten counts. The V and J genes are TRBV7-9 and TRBJ2-1; the D call may be TRBD1 or TRBD2 (5 bases each). Trimming removed 2 bases from V and 7 bases from J, with 15 bases in between. Per germline, CDR1 SEHNR and CDR2 FQNEAQ (reference sequence). This CDR3 contains 15 residues. The chain's CDR3 is CASSLRDLVKNEQFF. The CDR3 nucleotides are TGTGCCAGCAGCTTACGGGACCTGGTGAAGAATGAGCAGTTCTTC.

This clonotype has only a few counts. CDR3 sequence (DNA): TGTGCCATCCCCGGGAGTGGGTATGGCTACACCTTC. Translating it yields CAIPGSGYGYTF. The V call is TRBV28, the J call TRBJ1-2; D is uncertain. The V end was cut by 10 bases, the J end by 5 bases, with 14 bases between. The CDR3 has 12 residues. Germline V lookup: CDR1 MDHEN, CDR2 SYDVKM.

The chain employs TRBV20-1 and TRBJ1-5, with 7 bases aligning to TRBD1. Germline CDR1 and CDR2: DFQATT and SNEGSKA (reference sequence). The CDR3 contains 15 residues. J was trimmed by 1 base and V by 2 bases; bases with no gene match: 5. DNA of the CDR3: TGCAGTGCTAGACCCGAGACAGGGAGCAATCAGCCCCAGCATTTT. Its protein is CSARPETGSNQPQHF.

This clonotype was observed many times. The V and J genes are TRBV7-9 and TRBJ2-3, with unresolved D. The CDR3 has 13 amino acids. V lost 5 bases to trimming and J lost 6 bases, with 12 bases between them. Germline V lookup: CDR1 SEHNR, CDR2 FQNEAQ (reference sequence). CDR3 residues: CASSDLVTDTQYF. Written as DNA, the CDR3 is TGTGCCAGCAGCGATCTAGTGACCGATACGCAGTATTTT.

This clonotype showed up just a few times. This chain joins TRBV7-6 and TRBJ2-1; the D is unclear. The CDR3 length is 16 residues. Trimming took off 6 bases at V and 6 bases at J, with 21 bases between the two ends. Looked up from germline, CDR1 is SGHVS and CDR2 is FNYEAQ. CDR3 amino acids: CASSLFRTPGGNEQFF. DNA of the CDR3: TGTGCCAGCAGTCTTTTCCGGACCCCGGGCGGCAATGAGCAGTTCTTC. Complete variable domain (other parts from reference TRBV7-6 and TRBJ2-1): GAGVSQSPRYKVTKRGQDVALRCDPISGHVSLYWYRQALGQGPEFLTYFNYEAQQDKSGLPNDRFSAERPEGSISTLTIQRTEQRDSAMYRCASSLFRTPGGNEQFFGPGTRLTVL.

The chain has TRBV12-5 and TRBJ2-1; TRBD1 matches at 8 bases. Trimming took 2 bases from V and 0 from J; bases not matched to a gene: 9. This CDR3 comprises 18 residues. The germline V gene has CDR1 LGHNT and CDR2 FRNRAP. The CDR3 bases are TGTGCTAGTGGTTTGCCAAGTTACAGGGGGAGCTCCTACAATGAGCAGTTCTTC. Its translation: CASGLPSYRGSSYNEQFF.

This CDR3 is CASSLRYGPYEQYF. The CDR3 coding sequence is TGTGCCAGCAGCCTCCGATACGGACCCTACGAGCAGTACTTC. The chain couples TRBV9 to TRBJ2-7; D is ambiguous. This CDR3 is 14 amino acids long. V was clipped by 4 bases and J by 2 bases, with 13 bases between them. Germline CDR1 reads SGDLS; CDR2 reads YYNGEE.

The chain links TRBV30 to TRBJ1-2; no reliable D call. The CDR3 consists of 12 residues. The V gene's germline CDR1 is GTSNPN and CDR2 SVGIG (reference sequence). The V and J ends lost 1 base and 7 bases respectively, with 10 bases between them. As DNA, the CDR3 is TGTGCCTGGAGTGGGGCAGGCCCTGGCTACACCTTC. Protein: CAWSGAGPGYTF.